This TCR beta chain was profiled in a study of shared clonotypes between healthy human individuals. Libraries were prepared by immunoSEQ multiplex PCR; TCRdb keeps only in-frame clonotypes and omits some of them. Here the sample spans about 2.4 million clones, 90% to 95% being singletons. Material: naive CD4+ T cells sorted from blood. The sample's subset: CD45RA+ positively selected. The TCR was taken from a man younger than 30 in good health.

CDR3 protein: CASSRRGLNTGELFF. CDR3 in DNA: TGTGCCAGCAGTCGCAGGGGTCTTAACACCGGGGAGCTGTTTTTT. The chain combines TRBV2 with TRBJ2-2, with a weak D call TRBD1 (6 bases). V lost 5 bases and J 2 bases, leaving 12 bases between the germline ends. This CDR3 region has 15 residues. Per germline, CDR1 SNHLY and CDR2 FYNNEI.